These 15 T cell receptor beta chains originate from one sample sequenced in a study of cytomegalovirus exposure and HLA in healthy donors (dated by TCRdb to about 2017). Libraries were constructed by the immunoSEQ multiplex PCR assay. The source is immuneACCESS, and TCRdb retained only in-frame sequences with V and J called. Part of the clones is not carried over; for the studies checked, unresolved V genes explain less than half of this, and the remainder is unexplained. Counted in this sample were about 200,000 clones; about 82% of them appeared once. The ten most abundant clones make up around 1.6% of the sample. Sequenced material: PBMCs. The receptors here all came from a woman aged 18-29 years in good health and CMV-seronegative.

This chain connects TRBV27 to TRBJ2-1; weak D call: TRBD1 (6 bases). CDR1 is MNHEY, CDR2 SMNVEV, per germline (reference sequence). The CDR3 spans 16 residues. Trimming took off 3 bases at V and 4 bases at J, with 16 bases between the two ends. CDR3: CASSLLSGTLYNEQFF. The CDR3 DNA sequence: TGTGCCAGCAGTTTGTTATCAGGGACACTTTACAATGAGCAGTTCTTC.

V is TRBV19 and J is TRBJ1-3; no firm D call. The germline CDR1 and CDR2 sequences are LNHDA and SQIVND (reference sequence). The germline V and J ends were trimmed by 4 bases and 4 bases, with 11 bases remaining between them. The CDR3 runs 14 residues. CDR3 region: CASSTGSAGNTIYF. The CDR3 DNA sequence: TGTGCCAGTAGTACGGGGTCAGCAGGAAACACCATATATTTT.

The chain couples TRBV5-1 to TRBJ2-2, with 8 positions matching TRBD1. J was trimmed by 1 base and V by 0 bases; bases with no gene match: 2. The length of the CDR3 is 16 residues. Germline CDR1 reads SGHRS; CDR2 reads YFSETQ. The CDR3 loop reads CASSLAGGLNTGELFF. The CDR3 region has the DNA TGCGCCAGCAGCTTGGCAGGGGGCCTGAACACCGGGGAGCTGTTTTTT.

The rearrangement joins TRBV6-1 to TRBJ2-7; D call uncertain. Germline V lookup: CDR1 MNHNS, CDR2 SASEGT. The CDR3 sequence is 14 residues long. V gave up 7 bases and J gave up 3 bases, with 16 bases separating them. CDR3 sequence reads: CASTLERKVYEQYF. DNA for the CDR3: TGTGCCAGCACCCTCGAGAGGAAGGTCTACGAGCAGTACTTC.

This clone was observed a handful of times. The rearrangement uses TRBV9 and TRBJ2-1, with a tentative D call TRBD2 (5 bases). The germline V gene encodes CDR1 SGDLS and CDR2 YYNGEE. Trimming cost V 4 bases and J 1 base, with 9 bases left between them. This CDR3 is built from 14 residues. As DNA, the CDR3 is TGTGCCAGCAGCTCAGCGGAGTCCTACAATGAGCAGTTCTTC. Amino acids: CASSSAESYNEQFF.

V usage is TRBV7-2 and J usage is TRBJ1-2; 9 bases agree with TRBD1. The CDR3 loop spans 14 amino acids. The germline V gene encodes CDR1 SGHTA and CDR2 FQGNSA. The trim removed 5 bases at V and 8 bases at J, leaving 9 bases unmatched. The CDR3, as DNA: TGTGCCAGCAGCGCGGGGGACAGGGCTAAAGGCTACACCTTC. Amino acid sequence: CASSAGDRAKGYTF.

This chain uses TRBV11-3 with TRBJ2-2; tentatively, D is TRBD2 (5 bases). The CDR3 extends over 16 amino acids. The germline V gene encodes CDR1 SGHNT and CDR2 YENEEA. Between the trimmed V and J ends, which lost 4 bases and 2 bases, there was a span of 14 bases. CDR3 nucleotides: TGTGCCAGCAGCTCTCGACGGGGATCTAACACCGGGGAGCTGTTTTTT. Its translation: CASSSRRGSNTGELFF.

V is TRBV5-6 and J is TRBJ1-1; D is undetermined. The ends were cut back, 2 bases at V and 5 bases at J, with 13 bases in the middle. The germline gives CDR1 SGHDT, CDR2 YYEEEE. This CDR3 region has 14 residues. CDR3 loop: CASSFQAPGTEAFF. CDR3 DNA sequence: TGTGCCAGCAGCTTCCAGGCTCCGGGGACTGAAGCTTTCTTT.

This clone is a singleton in its sample. The chain uses TRBV4-1 and TRBJ1-2, with D possibly being TRBD1 (5 bases). The V end was cut by 0 bases, the J end by 5 bases, with 10 bases between. The CDR3 has 14 amino acids. The germline V gene has CDR1 MGHRA and CDR2 YSYEKL. This CDR3 is CASSQDRAGYGYTF. The CDR3 bases are TGCGCCAGCAGCCAAGACAGGGCTGGGTATGGCTACACCTTC.

The chain is built from TRBV7-6 and TRBJ1-3, with 10 bases matching TRBD1. Germline values: CDR1 SGHVS, CDR2 FNYEAQ. After removal of 5 bases from V and 2 bases from J, the junction contained 9 bases not matched to a gene. The CDR3 runs 17 residues. Here the CDR3 DNA reads TGTGCCAGCAGCGCATCCGGGACAGGGGTAGCTGGAAACACCATATATTTT. It is translated as CASSASGTGVAGNTIYF.

This chain links TRBV11-3 with TRBJ2-5; 11 bases agree with TRBD1. V dropped 2 bases and J dropped 5; count of bases not matched to a gene: 7. The CDR3 is made up of 16 amino acids. Germline V gene lookup returns CDR1 SGHNT and CDR2 YENEEA. CDR3 sequence: CASSLSRTGGEETQYF. The CDR3 nucleotides are TGTGCCAGCAGCTTAAGTAGGACAGGGGGCGAGGAGACCCAGTACTTC.

The chain combines TRBV5-1 with TRBJ1-6; 9 bases are shared with TRBD1. The CDR3 length is 16 residues. Germline assignment: CDR1 SGHRS and CDR2 YFSETQ. J lost 7 bases, V lost 5 bases, and 10 bases had no gene match. The CDR3 DNA sequence: TGCGCCAGCAGTTCCCTCCGAGGACAGGGGAATTCACCCCTCCACTTT. This sequence encodes CASSSLRGQGNSPLHF.

This chain connects TRBV5-1 to TRBJ2-1; TRBD2 agrees at 13 bases. J lost 5 bases, V lost 0 bases, and 8 bases had no gene match. Germline loops: CDR1 SGHRS, CDR2 YFSETQ. The CDR3 runs 18 residues. CDR3 sequence: CASSLAPGLAGKHNEQFF. CDR3 in DNA: TGCGCCAGCAGCTTGGCCCCGGGACTAGCGGGGAAGCACAATGAGCAGTTCTTC.

This chain links TRBV5-6 with TRBJ2-5, with TRBD2 as a possible D gene (7 bases). Trimming cost V 4 bases and J 5 bases, with 24 bases left between them. CDR3 length: 17 amino acids. Germline assignment: CDR1 SGHDT and CDR2 YYEEEE. CDR3 amino acids: CASSLLGGGALGETQYF. The CDR3 DNA reads TGTGCCAGCAGCCTCTTGGGTGGGGGGGCGCTCGGCGAGACCCAGTACTTC.

This clone occurred once. The V call is TRBV15, the J call TRBJ2-1, with 8 bases matching TRBD1. J gave up 11 bases and V 5 bases, and 5 bases lay outside the gene matches. CDR1 LNHNV and CDR2 YYDKDF come from the germline V gene (reference sequence). The CDR3 totals 12 residues. CDR3 coding DNA: TGTGCCACCAGCTCGACAGGGGAAAAGCAGTTCTTC. Protein sequence: CATSSTGEKQFF.